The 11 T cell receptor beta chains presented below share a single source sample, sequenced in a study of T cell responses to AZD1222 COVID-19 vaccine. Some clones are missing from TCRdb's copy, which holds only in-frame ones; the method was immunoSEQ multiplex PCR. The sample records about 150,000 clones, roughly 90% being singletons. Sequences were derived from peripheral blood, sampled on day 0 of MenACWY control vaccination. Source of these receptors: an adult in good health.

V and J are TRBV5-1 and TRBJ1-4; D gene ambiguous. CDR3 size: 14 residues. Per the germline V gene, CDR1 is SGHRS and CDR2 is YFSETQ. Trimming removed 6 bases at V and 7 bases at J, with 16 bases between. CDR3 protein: CASTPQIESEKLFF. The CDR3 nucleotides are TGCGCCAGCACCCCCCAGATAGAGAGTGAAAAACTGTTTTTT.

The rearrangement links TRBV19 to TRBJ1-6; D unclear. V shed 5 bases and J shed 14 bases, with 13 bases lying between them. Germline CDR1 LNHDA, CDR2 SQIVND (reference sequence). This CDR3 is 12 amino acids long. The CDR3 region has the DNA TGTGCCAGTAGTCCCCAGGTCGGATCCCTCCACTTT. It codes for CASSPQVGSLHF.

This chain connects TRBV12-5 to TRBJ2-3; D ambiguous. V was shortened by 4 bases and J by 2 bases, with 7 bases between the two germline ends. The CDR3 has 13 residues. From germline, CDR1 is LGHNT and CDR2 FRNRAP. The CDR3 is CASGYGFTDTQYF. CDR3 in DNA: TGTGCTAGTGGTTATGGGTTCACAGATACGCAGTATTTT.

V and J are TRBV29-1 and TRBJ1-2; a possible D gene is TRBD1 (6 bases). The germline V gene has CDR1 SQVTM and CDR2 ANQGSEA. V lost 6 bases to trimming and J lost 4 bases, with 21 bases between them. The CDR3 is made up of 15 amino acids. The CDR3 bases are TGCAGCGTCCCCACAGGGATTAAGGGCAGCTATGGCTACACCTTC. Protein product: CSVPTGIKGSYGYTF.

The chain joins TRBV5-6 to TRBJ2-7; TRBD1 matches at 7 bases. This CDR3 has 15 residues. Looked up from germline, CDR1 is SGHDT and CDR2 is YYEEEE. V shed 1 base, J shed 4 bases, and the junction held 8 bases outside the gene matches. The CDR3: CASSLPGTASYEQYF. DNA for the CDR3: TGTGCCAGCAGCTTGCCCGGGACAGCTTCTTACGAGCAGTACTTC.

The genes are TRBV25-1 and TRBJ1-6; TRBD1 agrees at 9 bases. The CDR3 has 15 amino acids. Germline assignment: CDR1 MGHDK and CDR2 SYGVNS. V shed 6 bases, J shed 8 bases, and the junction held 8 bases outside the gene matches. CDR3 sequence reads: CASSDTGQGYSPLHF. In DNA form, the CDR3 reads TGTGCCAGCAGCGATACGGGACAGGGCTATTCACCCCTCCACTTT.

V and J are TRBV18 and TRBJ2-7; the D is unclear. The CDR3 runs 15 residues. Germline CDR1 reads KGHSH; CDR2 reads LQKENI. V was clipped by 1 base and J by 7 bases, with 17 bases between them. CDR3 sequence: CASSPRGVAEREQYF. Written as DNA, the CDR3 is TGTGCCAGCTCACCACGGGGTGTGGCGGAGAGGGAGCAGTACTTC.

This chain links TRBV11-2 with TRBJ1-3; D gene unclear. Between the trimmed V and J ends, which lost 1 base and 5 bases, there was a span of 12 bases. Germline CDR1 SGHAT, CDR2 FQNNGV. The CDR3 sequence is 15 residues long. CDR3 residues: CASSLVWESRNTIYF. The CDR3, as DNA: TGTGCCAGCAGCTTAGTCTGGGAATCTCGAAACACCATATATTTT.

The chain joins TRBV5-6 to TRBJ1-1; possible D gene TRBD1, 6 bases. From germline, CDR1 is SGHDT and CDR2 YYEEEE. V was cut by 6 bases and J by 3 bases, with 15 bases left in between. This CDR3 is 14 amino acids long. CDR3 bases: TGTGCCAGCACCGGGTTGGGGGCCCACACTGAAGCTTTCTTT. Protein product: CASTGLGAHTEAFF.

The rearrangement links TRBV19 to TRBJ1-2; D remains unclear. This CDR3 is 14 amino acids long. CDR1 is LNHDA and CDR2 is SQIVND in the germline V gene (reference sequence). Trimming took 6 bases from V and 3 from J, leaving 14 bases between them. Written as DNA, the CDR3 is TGTGCCAGTAGCATTCCGGGAAGGGACTATGGCTACACCTTC. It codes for CASSIPGRDYGYTF.

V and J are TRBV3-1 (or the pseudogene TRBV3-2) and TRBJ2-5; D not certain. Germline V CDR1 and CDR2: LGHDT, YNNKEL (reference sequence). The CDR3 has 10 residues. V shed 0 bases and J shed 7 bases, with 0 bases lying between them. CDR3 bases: TGTGCCAGCAGCCAAGAGACCCAGTACTTC. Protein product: CASSQETQYF.